The entry that follows covers one T cell receptor beta chain sequence. Antigen specificity is unknown. The data were taken from a study of OX40 agonist ivuxolimab in advanced cancers. On the study more broadly: Patient treatment consisted of intravenous ivuxolimab administration every 2 weeks at 0.01 to 10 mg/kg.

General study points: Expanded clones tended on average to be more numerous among CD8+ T cells than CD4+.

Using immunoSEQ multiplex PCR, the repertoire was profiled, and TCRdb retains in-frame clones only, with some absent. The table has roughly 79,000 clones, around 93% seen once. Germline V gene sequence: CDR1 LGHNA, CDR2 YNFKEQ. The CDR3 loop spans 14 amino acids. The V gene lost 1 base and the J gene lost 3 bases, with 10 bases spanning the gap. This sequence originates from an adult with an advanced solid tumor such as melanoma, head and neck, liver or kidney cancer. Sequencing used CD4+ or CD8+ T cells sorted from blood, obtained in a trial of the OX40 agonist ivuxolimab. The chain is built from TRBV4-2 and TRBJ2-7; unclear D gene. In DNA form, the CDR3 reads TGTGCCAGCAGCCAAGCTGGGCAACTCTACGAGCAGTACTTC. This translates into CASSQAGQLYEQYF.